Reported below is one TCR beta chain. Its antigen is undetermined. These data originate in a study of a mutant IDH1 vaccine in newly diagnosed glioma. Study overall: Patients began vaccination 4-6 weeks after radiotherapy alone, or with temozolomide cycles. Patients previously underwent radiotherapy, temozolomide, or both, and most underwent both.

Sequenced by immunoSEQ multiplex PCR; TCRdb stores in-frame clones only, minus some. The table includes fewer than 70,000 clones, 90% detected once. Time point specified: week 5, during vaccination. A 20-mer mutant IDH1 peptide at 300 ug was injected subcutaneously with topical imiquimod. The V end was cut by 4 bases, the J end by 3 bases, with 10 bases between. This CDR3 region has 13 residues. Germline V gene sequence: CDR1 SGHRS, CDR2 YFSETQ. The sequencing used PBMCs, collected from a glioma patient whose treatment included an IDH1 peptide vaccine. The sequence was obtained from a woman aged 40 to 50 with glioma. This rearrangement joins TRBV5-1 to TRBJ1-1; D gene unclear. The CDR3 bases are TGCGCCAGCAGCAAGGGCCCCGACACTGAAGCTTTCTTT. Translation: CASSKGPDTEAFF.